These T cell receptor beta chains were read from a single sample in a study of T cells in Graves' hyperthyroidism and ophthalmopathy. TCRdb passed the multiplex PCR reads through MiXCR, listing each CDR3 protein once. The repertoire includes 500,000 to 750,000 distinct CDR3 sequences, more than 15% of them detected once, and around 7.5% sits in the top ten. The sequenced material came from blood. Receptors originate from a young woman with Graves' hyperthyroidism. CDR3s include the opening cysteine and the closing phenylalanine or tryptophan. Each record gives: V gene, clone size, J gene, D gene, CDR3 DNA, CDR3 protein. The D gene is left open where the match is weak. Where a row states a size, it is once, few, many or the class of an expanded clone; other rows omit it.

TRBV7-3	many	TRBJ2-7	.	TGTGCCAGCAGCGCCGGGTCTCCGTCCTACGAGCAGTACTTC	CASSAGSPSYEQYF
TRBV9	few	TRBJ1-1	.	TGTGCCAGCAGCGTGGCCTTTTCCACTGAAGCTTTCTTT	CASSVAFSTEAFF
TRBV25-1	few	TRBJ2-5	TRBD2	TGTGCCAGCAGTCCCCGGGGGGGTACGAGCGGGACCCAGTACTTC	CASSPRGGTSGTQYF
TRBV28	many	TRBJ2-7	TRBD1	TGTGCCAGCAGCCGGGACAGGCTTAACTACGAGCAGTACTTC	CASSRDRLNYEQYF
TRBV13	few	TRBJ1-2	TRBD1	TGTGCCAGCAGCTGGGGTCGGACAGGGGACTATGGCTACACCTTC	CASSWGRTGDYGYTF
TRBV19	.	TRBJ2-7	TRBD2	TGTGCCAGTAGTCCCACGGGACTAGCGTCTACCGAGCAGTACTTC	CASSPTGLASTEQYF
TRBV2	.	TRBJ2-2	.	TGTGCCAGCATATACAGGTCTCCGACCGGGGAGCTGTTTTTT	CASIYRSPTGELFF
TRBV10-3	many	TRBJ2-5	TRBD2	TGTGCCATCAGTGACGTACTAGCGGGAGGGTCGTACGAGACCCAGTACTTC	CAISDVLAGGSYETQYF
TRBV30	many	TRBJ2-7	.	TGTGCCTGGAGTAACAGCCACAACGCCAGGGGTGAGCAGTACTTC	CAWSNSHNARGEQYF
TRBV9	few	TRBJ1-1	.	TGTGCCAGCAGCGTAGTTCGGGAAACTGAAGCTTTCTTT	CASSVVRETEAFF
TRBV4-1	many	TRBJ2-1	.	TGCGCCAGCAGCCAAGCCTTCGGTACCTACAATGAGCAGTTCTTC	CASSQAFGTYNEQFF
TRBV20-1	many	TRBJ2-7	TRBD2	TGCAGTGCTGGAGCGGGAGGGAAGTACGAGCAGTACTTC	CSAGAGGKYEQYF
TRBV20-1	many	TRBJ2-5	.	TGCAGTGCTAGAGGACCCCCGCAAGAGACCCAGTACTTC	CSARGPPQETQYF
TRBV6-2/TRBV6-3	many	TRBJ2-1	.	TGTGCCAGCAGTAGACAAAGCGTAAACAATGAGCAGTTCTTC	CASSRQSVNNEQFF
TRBV19	.	TRBJ1-1	.	TGTGCCAGTAGTATCGCAGGGGTTCCTGGCACTGAAGCTTTCTTT	CASSIAGVPGTEAFF
TRBV10-3	.	TRBJ2-7	TRBD1	TGTGCCATCAGTGGTAACAGGGGCGAGCAGTACTTC	CAISGNRGEQYF
TRBV12-3/TRBV12-4	.	TRBJ2-3	.	TGTGCCAGCAGTTTAGCCTTAGGGGTAGATACGCAGTATTTT	CASSLALGVDTQYF
TRBV19	.	TRBJ1-5	.	TGTGCCAGTAGTATACAGGGAAGCTTTGGCAATCAGCCCCAGCATTTT	CASSIQGSFGNQPQHF
TRBV10-3	many	TRBJ2-7	.	TGTGCCATCAGTGATCTTGGACCGCCCTACGAGCAGTACTTC	CAISDLGPPYEQYF
TRBV20-1	many	TRBJ2-1	TRBD2	TGCAGTGCTCAACATCCGGGACTAGCGGATAACAATGAGCAGTTCTTC	CSAQHPGLADNNEQFF
TRBV27	many	TRBJ2-7	.	TGTGCCAGCAGTTATGGGGCCCTTGGCCGGGACGAGCAGTACTTC	CASSYGALGRDEQYF
TRBV6-6	.	TRBJ2-3	.	TGTGCCAGCAGTTACTCAAGGGGAACCACAGATACGCAGTATTTT	CASSYSRGTTDTQYF
TRBV9	.	TRBJ1-3	.	TGTGCCAGCAGCGGGGTTAGGGGATTTGGAAACACCATATATTTT	CASSGVRGFGNTIYF
TRBV7-2	many	TRBJ2-3	.	TGTGCCAGCAAATTCCCGTTGACAGATACGCAGTATTTT	CASKFPLTDTQYF
TRBV5-1	.	TRBJ2-5	TRBD2	TGCGCCAGCAGCCTGGGACTAGCGGGAGTAGAGTACTTC	CASSLGLAGVEYF
TRBV19	.	TRBJ1-3	.	TGTGCCAGCGCGGACACACCTGGAAACACCATATATTTT	CASADTPGNTIYF
TRBV20-1	.	TRBJ1-2	TRBD1	TGCAGTGCTAGAGATCAGACAGGGGCCTACTATGATGGCTACACCTTC	CSARDQTGAYYDGYTF
TRBV30	many	TRBJ2-1	TRBD1	TGTGCCTGGAGGCCCAAATTCCGGGACAGGTCAGCGAATGAGCAGTTCTTC	CAWRPKFRDRSANEQFF
TRBV20-1	many	TRBJ2-1	TRBD2	TGCAGTGCTAGTCCCGGGACTAGCGCGCACAATGAGCAGTTCTTC	CSASPGTSAHNEQFF
TRBV7-6	.	TRBJ2-1	.	TGTGCCAGCAGCTCTTATATCGGGAGTGGGATTGAGCAGTTCTTC	CASSSYIGSGIEQFF
TRBV20-1	many	TRBJ2-1	.	TGCAGTGCTATAAGTTTCTCCTACAATGAGCAGTTCTTC	CSAISFSYNEQFF
TRBV15	.	TRBJ2-3	.	TGTGCCACCAGCAGGGGCGGGATGACAGATACGCAGTATTTT	CATSRGGMTDTQYF
TRBV12-3/TRBV12-4	.	TRBJ2-1	.	TGTGCCAGCAGTCCCCTACCCGGTTCGAGCGGAGTAGCAAGGGGGGAATACAATGAGCAGTTCTTC	CASSPLPGSSGVARGEYNEQFF
TRBV19	.	TRBJ2-3	.	TGTGCCAGTAGTATGGTCGACGGTGATACGCAGTATTTT	CASSMVDGDTQYF
TRBV24-1	many	TRBJ2-1	.	TGTGCCACCAGTGATTGGAGGTCGGCAGGGGGCTTTGCGGGAGGAGTTAACAATGAGCAGTTCTTC	CATSDWRSAGGFAGGVNNEQFF
TRBV6-1	few	TRBJ2-5	TRBD2	TGTGCCAGCAGCGACGGAATCAGGACTAGCGGGACGTACTTC	CASSDGIRTSGTYF